Listed here is a single TCR beta chain. Its antigen has not been determined. Base qualities are not provided; no much larger clone lies one nucleotide away. These data are taken from a study of blood T cell repertoires in COVID-19 (dated by TCRdb to about 2020). Some background on the complete study: Samples from collaborators originated in the United States, Italy and Spain and spanned both the acute and convalescent phases of COVID-19. Where available, HLA class I and class II types were obtained from metadata supplied by the sample provider rather than from assay-based typing. The samples were drawn from two sources: the first 160 participants of the ongoing ImmuneRACE study, and 950 to 1,500 subjects contributed by 6 global collaborators. The material from the prospective study consisted of cDNA or gDNA derived from T cells, B-cell-depleted T cells, or PBMCs. The dataset comprised deeply sampled blood TCRbeta repertoires from subjects exposed to, actively infected with, or recovered from COVID-19. A de-identified subject ID, COVID-19 status, age in years and sex were almost always included in the sample metadata. The repertoires were released in a freely available public database meant as a resource for research on the immune response to SARS-CoV-2. Overall results and qualifications from the work: How much clinical and demographic metadata was included differed by source and by participant, and the metadata was provided uncurated.

Reading from cysteine to phenylalanine, the CDR3 counts 18 amino acids. This entry keeps only the CDR3 DNA: 54 bases, framed from base 1. Enrolling through a virtual design, the prospective study's participants ranged in age from roughly 18 to 89 years and lived across around 25 United States geographic areas. To assign participants to cohorts, the prospective study relied on clinical history that participants themselves reported in a screening survey and a study questionnaire. In the prospective study, mobile phlebotomists collected whole blood, serum and a nasopharyngeal or oropharyngeal swab from each participant. Over a roughly 2-month period, participants in the prospective study had the option of providing additional blood draws and questionnaires. Blood samples from the prospective study were shipped frozen or at room temperature prior to DNA extraction. TCRbeta CDR3 regions were amplified from genomic DNA by means of the immunoSEQ Assay, a bias-controlled multiplex PCR. From the authors' description of their analysis: Nucleated cell counts per sample were estimated from amplification of reference gene primers within the assay. To quantify the absolute abundance of each unique TCRbeta CDR3 rearrangement, sequence reads were collapsed and filtered. For each sample, productive Simpson clonality was calculated as the square root of Simpson's diversity index over productive rearrangements. TCRdb re-hosts the immuneACCESS table, in-frame sequences only. Its copies lack some clones; in the studies checked, an unresolved V gene accounts for under half of them, and the cause for the rest is not known. D and trimming were read from the DNA, whereas the V and J calls and clone size are those reported in that table. For this sample there are 400,000 or so clones; 88% appear just once. The leading ten clones occupy around 1.9% of the sample.

Recombination joined TRBV21-1 with TRBJ2-3; the table gives TRBD2 as D, unverified against the DNA. TRBV21-1 is noted as a pseudogene. The sequence was collected from a middle-aged woman with acute COVID-19. Input material: PBMCs or T cells enriched from blood (not recorded which). The DNA sequence is given as TGTGCCAGCAGGAATAAAAAGACCCAGAGGATTAACACAGATACGCAGTATTTT. This translates into CASRNKKTQRINTDTQYF.